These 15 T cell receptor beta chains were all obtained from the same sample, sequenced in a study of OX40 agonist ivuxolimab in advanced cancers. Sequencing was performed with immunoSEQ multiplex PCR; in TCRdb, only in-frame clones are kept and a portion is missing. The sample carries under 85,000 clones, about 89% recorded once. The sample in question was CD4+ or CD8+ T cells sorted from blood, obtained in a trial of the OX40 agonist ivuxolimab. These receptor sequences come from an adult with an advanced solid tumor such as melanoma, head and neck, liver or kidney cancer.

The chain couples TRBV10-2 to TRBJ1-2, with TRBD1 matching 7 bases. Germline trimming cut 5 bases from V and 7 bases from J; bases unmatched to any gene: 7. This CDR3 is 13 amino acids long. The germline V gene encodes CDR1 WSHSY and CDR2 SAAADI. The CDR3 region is CASSPDRVIGYTF. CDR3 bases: TGCGCCAGCAGTCCCGACAGGGTTATTGGCTACACCTTC.

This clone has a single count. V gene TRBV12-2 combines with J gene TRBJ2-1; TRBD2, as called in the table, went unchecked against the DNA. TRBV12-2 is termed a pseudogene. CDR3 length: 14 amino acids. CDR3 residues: CASRLAHSDNEQFF. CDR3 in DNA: TGTGCAAGTCGCTTAGCGCACTCCGACAATGAGCAGTTCTTC.

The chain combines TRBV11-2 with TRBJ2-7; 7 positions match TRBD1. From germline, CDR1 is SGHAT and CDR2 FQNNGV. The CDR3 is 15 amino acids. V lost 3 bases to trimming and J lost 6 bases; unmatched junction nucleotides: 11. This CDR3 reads CASSFTGTEGSEQYF. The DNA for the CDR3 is TGTGCCAGCAGCTTTACCGGGACAGAAGGCTCCGAGCAGTACTTC.

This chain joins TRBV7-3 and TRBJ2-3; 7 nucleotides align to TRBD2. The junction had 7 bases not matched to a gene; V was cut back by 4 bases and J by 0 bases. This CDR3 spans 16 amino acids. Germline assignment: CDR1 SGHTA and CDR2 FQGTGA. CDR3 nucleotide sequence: TGTGCCAGCAGCTCCGGGGCTAGCGGCAGCACAGATACGCAGTATTTT. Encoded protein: CASSSGASGSTDTQYF.

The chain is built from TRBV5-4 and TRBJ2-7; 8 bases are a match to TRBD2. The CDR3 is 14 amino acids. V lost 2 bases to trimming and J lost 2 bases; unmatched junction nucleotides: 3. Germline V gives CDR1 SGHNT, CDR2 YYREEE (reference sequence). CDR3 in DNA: TGTGCCAGCAGCTTTAGCGGGATCCCCTACGAGCAGTACTTC. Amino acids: CASSFSGIPYEQYF. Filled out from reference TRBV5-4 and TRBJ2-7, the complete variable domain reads ETGVTQSPTHLIKTRGQQVTLRCSSQSGHNTVSWYQQALGQGPQFIFQYYREEENGRGNFPPRFSGLQFPNYSSELNVNALELDDSALYLCASSFSGIPYEQYFGPGTRLTVT.

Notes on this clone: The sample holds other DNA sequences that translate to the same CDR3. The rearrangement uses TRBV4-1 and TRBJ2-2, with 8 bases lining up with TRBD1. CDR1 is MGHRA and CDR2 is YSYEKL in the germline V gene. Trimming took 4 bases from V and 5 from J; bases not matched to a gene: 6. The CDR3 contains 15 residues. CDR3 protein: CASSRGQGWTGELFF. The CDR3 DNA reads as TGCGCCAGCAGCCGCGGACAGGGTTGGACCGGGGAGCTGTTTTTT.

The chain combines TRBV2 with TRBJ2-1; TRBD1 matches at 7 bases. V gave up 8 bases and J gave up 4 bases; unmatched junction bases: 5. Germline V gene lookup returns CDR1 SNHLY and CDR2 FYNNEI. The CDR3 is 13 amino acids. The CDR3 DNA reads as TGTGCCAGCGACAGGGAGCGATACAATGAGCAGTTCTTC. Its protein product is CASDRERYNEQFF.

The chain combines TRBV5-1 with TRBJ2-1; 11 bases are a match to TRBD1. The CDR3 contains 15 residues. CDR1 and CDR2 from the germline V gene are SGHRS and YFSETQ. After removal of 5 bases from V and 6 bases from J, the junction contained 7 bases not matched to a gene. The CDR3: CASRIGQGAGNEQFF. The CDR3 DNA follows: TGCGCCAGCAGGATCGGACAGGGGGCGGGCAATGAGCAGTTCTTC.

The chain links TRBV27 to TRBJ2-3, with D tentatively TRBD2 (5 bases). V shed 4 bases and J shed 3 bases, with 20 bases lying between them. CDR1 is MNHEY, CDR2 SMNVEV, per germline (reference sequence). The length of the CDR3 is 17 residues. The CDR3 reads CASSSQLDEGMTDTQYF. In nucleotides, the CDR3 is TGTGCCAGCAGTTCGCAGCTTGATGAGGGAATGACAGATACGCAGTATTTT.

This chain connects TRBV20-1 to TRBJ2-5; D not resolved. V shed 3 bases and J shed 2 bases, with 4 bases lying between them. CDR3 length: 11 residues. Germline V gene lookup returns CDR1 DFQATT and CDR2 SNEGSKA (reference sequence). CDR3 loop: CSASVQETQYF. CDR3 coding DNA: TGCAGTGCTAGCGTTCAAGAGACCCAGTACTTC.

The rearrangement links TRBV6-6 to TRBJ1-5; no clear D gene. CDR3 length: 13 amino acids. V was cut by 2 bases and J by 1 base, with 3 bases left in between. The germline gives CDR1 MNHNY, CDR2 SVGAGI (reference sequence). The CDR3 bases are TGTGCCAGCAGTTACGGGAGCAATCAGCCCCAGCATTTT. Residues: CASSYGSNQPQHF.

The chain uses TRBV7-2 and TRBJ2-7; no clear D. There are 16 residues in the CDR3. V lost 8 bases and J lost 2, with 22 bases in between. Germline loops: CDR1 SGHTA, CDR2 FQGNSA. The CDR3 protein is CASRYTSGLGPYEQYF. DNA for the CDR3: TGTGCCAGCCGTTACACCTCGGGTCTAGGTCCCTACGAGCAGTACTTC.

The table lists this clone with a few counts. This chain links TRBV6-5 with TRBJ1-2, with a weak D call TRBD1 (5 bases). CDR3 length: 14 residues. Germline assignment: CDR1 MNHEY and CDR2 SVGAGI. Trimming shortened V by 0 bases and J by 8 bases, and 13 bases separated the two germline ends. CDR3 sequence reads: CASSYSRKGRGYTF. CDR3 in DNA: TGTGCCAGCAGTTACTCGAGGAAGGGGAGGGGCTACACCTTC.

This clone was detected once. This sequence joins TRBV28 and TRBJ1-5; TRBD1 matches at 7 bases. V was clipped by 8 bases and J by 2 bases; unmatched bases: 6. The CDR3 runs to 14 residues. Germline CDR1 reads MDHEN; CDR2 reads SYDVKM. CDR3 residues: CASEGQIRNQPQHF. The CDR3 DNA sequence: TGTGCCAGCGAGGGACAGATCCGCAATCAGCCCCAGCATTTT.

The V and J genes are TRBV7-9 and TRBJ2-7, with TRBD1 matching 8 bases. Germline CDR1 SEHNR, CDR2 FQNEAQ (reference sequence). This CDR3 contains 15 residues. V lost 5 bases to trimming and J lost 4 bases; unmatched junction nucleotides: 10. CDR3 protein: CASSPGQGPPYEQYF. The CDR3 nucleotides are TGTGCCAGCAGCCCCGGACAGGGTCCCCCTTACGAGCAGTACTTC. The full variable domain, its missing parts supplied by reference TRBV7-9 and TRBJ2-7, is DTGVSQNPRHKITKRGQNVTFRCDPISEHNRLYWYRQTLGQGPEFLTYFQNEAQLEKSRLLSDRFSAERPKGSFSTLEIQRTEQGDSAMYLCASSPGQGPPYEQYFGPGTRLTVT.